This T cell receptor beta chain was profiled in a study of vaccination and CD4 T cells after COVID-19. Treatment in this sample: roughly 11-day PBMC culture with coronavirus spike peptide pools or control peptides (ViraFEST assay). Peptide pool stimulation in ViraFEST expanded antigen-specific T cells, whose TCRs were then sequenced. Trimming shortened V by 7 bases and J by 8 bases, and 21 bases separated the two germline ends. Germline-derived CDR1 and CDR2 are DFQATT and SNEGSKA (reference sequence). The CDR3 is 14 amino acids. Cultured CD4+ T-cell DNA underwent Oncomine TCR Beta short-read sequencing. Via MiXCR, TCRdb re-called the PCR reads, giving one row per CDR3 protein. Of about 4,400 distinct CDR3 sequences listed, roughly a fifth are singletons. About this clonotype: Its target is not known.

The chain joins TRBV20-1 to TRBJ2-1; a possible D gene is TRBD1 (5 bases). The receptor's source is a human donor who had recovered from COVID-19. The sample comprised CD4+ T cells from blood, cultured in vitro. As DNA, the CDR3 is TGCAGTGTCAATGGTAGGGGCCAAGCCGATGAGCAGTTCTTC. Translating it yields CSVNGRGQADEQFF.